This T cell receptor beta chain was identified in a study of T cells in tumors after PD-1 blockade. Profiled with immunoSEQ multiplex PCR; TCRdb holds only in-frame clones, not every one. Of tens of thousands of clones in the sample, over 65% were seen once. Losses at the gene ends were 2 bases for V and 2 bases for J; bases not matched to a gene: 3. Looked up from germline, CDR1 is KGHDR and CDR2 is SFDVKD. CDR3 size: 16 residues. The chain recombines TRBV24-1 with TRBJ2-3, with 10 positions matching TRBD1. The TCR was taken from a human donor with basal cell carcinoma. The source material was PBMCs, sampled after anti-PD-1 treatment. The CDR3 spells CATSDSGTGVTDTQYF. CDR3 bases: TGTGCCACCAGTGATTCCGGGACAGGGGTCACAGATACGCAGTATTTT.